These 8 T cell receptor beta chains came from one sample sequenced in a study of brain T cells in children with intractable seizures (dated by TCRdb to about 2021). The library relied on the immunoSEQ multiplex PCR assay. Held by TCRdb, this immuneACCESS table contains in-frame sequences only and omits some clones. Under half of the omission traces to an unresolved V gene where checked; the cause of the rest is unknown. The sample table lists around 80,000 clones, 90% to 95% of them with a count of one. The ten most abundant clones make up roughly a quarter of the sample. Interpreted using the paper, the time point label stands for: resected brain tissue, or blood drawn just prior to surgery. The specimen comprised peripheral blood, sampled at surgery. The receptors come from a girl under 10 years old with Rasmussen encephalitis and intractable seizures.

DNA of the CDR3: TGTGCCACCAGCAGAGCGGACCGCAATCAGCCCCAGCATTTT. It encodes CATSRADRNQPQHF. The J gene is TRBJ1-5, the V gene TRBV15; D unclear. This CDR3 has 14 residues. V gave up 1 base and J gave up 2 bases, with 6 bases separating them. Looked up from germline, CDR1 is LNHNV and CDR2 is YYDKDF (reference sequence). Drawing the rest from reference TRBV15 and TRBJ1-5, the complete variable domain is DAMVIQNPRYQVTQFGKPVTLSCSQTLNHNVMYWYQQKSSQAPKLLFHYYDKDFNNEADTPDNFQSRRPNTSFCFLDIRSPGLGDTAMYLCATSRADRNQPQHFGDGTRLSIL.

The table lists this clone with a count of one. V and J are TRBV6-1 and TRBJ1-5, with 8 bases aligning to TRBD1. Losses at the gene ends were 3 bases for V and 0 bases for J; bases not matched to a gene: 4. Per the germline V gene, CDR1 is MNHNS and CDR2 is SASEGT. This CDR3 is built from 16 residues. The CDR3 nucleotides are TGTGCCAGCAGTGACAACGACAGGGGTAGCAATCAGCCCCAGCATTTT. It yields the protein CASSDNDRGSNQPQHF.

The chain joins TRBV3-1 (or the pseudogene TRBV3-2) to TRBJ2-3; either TRBD1 or TRBD2 may fit D (5 bases each). The CDR3 is 14 amino acids. Germline CDR1 reads LGHDT; CDR2 reads YNNKEL (reference sequence). With 4 bases removed from V and 2 bases from J, the gap between germline ends came to 10 bases. The CDR3 region is CASSPVGTTDTQYF. The CDR3 DNA follows: TGTGCCAGCAGCCCGGTAGGGACCACAGATACGCAGTATTTT.

The CDR3 sequence is CAWSTGPLNTEAFF. CDR3 coding DNA: TGTGCCTGGAGTACCGGGCCACTGAACACTGAAGCTTTCTTT. The chain links TRBV30 to TRBJ1-1; no firm D call. Trimming cost V 2 bases and J 0 bases, with 10 bases left between them. The CDR3 length is 14 residues. From germline, CDR1 is GTSNPN and CDR2 SVGIG (reference sequence).

The chain is built from TRBV9 and TRBJ1-2; D is uncertain. Germline lookup yields CDR1 SGDLS and CDR2 YYNGEE. The CDR3 length is 13 residues. Between the trimmed V and J ends, which lost 3 bases and 5 bases, there was a span of 11 bases. The CDR3, as DNA: TGTGCCAGCAGCGACGCGGATTCTTATGGCTACACCTTC. Protein sequence: CASSDADSYGYTF.

The CDR3: CASSISGGYTF. The CDR3 nucleotides read TGTGCCAGTAGTATCAGTGGTGGCTACACCTTC. This chain joins TRBV19 and TRBJ1-2, with unresolved D. V lost 3 bases, J lost 7 bases, and 6 bases lay in between. Germline loops: CDR1 LNHDA, CDR2 SQIVND (reference sequence). This CDR3 is built from 11 residues.

The chain carries TRBV6-5 and TRBJ1-2; TRBD1 matches at 10 bases. The junction had 9 bases not matched to a gene; V was cut back by 5 bases and J by 6 bases. The germline gives CDR1 MNHEY, CDR2 SVGAGI. The CDR3 totals 15 residues. The CDR3 DNA follows: TGTGCCAGCAGTCTCTCGTGGGACAGGGGAGATGGCTACACCTTC. This translates into CASSLSWDRGDGYTF.

As concerns this clone: This specimen includes other DNA sequences encoding the same CDR3. The chain couples TRBV30 to TRBJ1-1; 8 bases align to TRBD1. The CDR3 sequence is 15 residues long. With 0 bases clipped from V and 1 base from J, the junction kept 4 bases outside the gene matches. CDR1 is GTSNPN and CDR2 is SVGIG in the germline V gene (reference sequence). The CDR3 nucleotides are TGTGCCTGGAGTGTCCTTGACAGGGGGAACACTGAAGCTTTCTTT. Amino acid sequence: CAWSVLDRGNTEAFF.